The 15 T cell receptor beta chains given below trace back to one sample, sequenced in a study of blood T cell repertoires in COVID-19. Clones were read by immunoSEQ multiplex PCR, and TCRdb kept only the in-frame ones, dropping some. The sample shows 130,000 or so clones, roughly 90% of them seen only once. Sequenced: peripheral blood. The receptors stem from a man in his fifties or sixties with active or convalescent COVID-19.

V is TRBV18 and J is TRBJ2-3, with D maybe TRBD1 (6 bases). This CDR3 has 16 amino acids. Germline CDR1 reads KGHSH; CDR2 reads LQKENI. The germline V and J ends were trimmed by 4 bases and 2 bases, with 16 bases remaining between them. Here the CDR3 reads CASSLTSGVSTDTQYF. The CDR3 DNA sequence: TGTGCCAGCTCACTAACATCAGGGGTGTCCACAGATACGCAGTATTTT.

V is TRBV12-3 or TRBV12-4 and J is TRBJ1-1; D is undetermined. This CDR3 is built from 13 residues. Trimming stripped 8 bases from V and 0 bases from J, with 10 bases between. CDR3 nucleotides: TGTGCCAGCCGAAAACAGATGAACACTGAAGCTTTCTTT. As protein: CASRKQMNTEAFF.

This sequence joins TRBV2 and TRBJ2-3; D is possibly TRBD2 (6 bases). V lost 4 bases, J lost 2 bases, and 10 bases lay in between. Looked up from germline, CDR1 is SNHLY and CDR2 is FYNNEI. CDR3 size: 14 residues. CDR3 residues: CASSVVLATDTQYF. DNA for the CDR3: TGTGCCAGCAGTGTCGTACTAGCCACAGATACGCAGTATTTT.

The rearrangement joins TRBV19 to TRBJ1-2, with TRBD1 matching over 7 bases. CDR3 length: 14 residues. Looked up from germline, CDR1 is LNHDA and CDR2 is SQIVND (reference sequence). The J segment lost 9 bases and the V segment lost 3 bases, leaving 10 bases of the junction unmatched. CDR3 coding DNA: TGTGCCAGTAGTATCTACAGGGGCGATAGGAGCTACACCTTC. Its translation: CASSIYRGDRSYTF.

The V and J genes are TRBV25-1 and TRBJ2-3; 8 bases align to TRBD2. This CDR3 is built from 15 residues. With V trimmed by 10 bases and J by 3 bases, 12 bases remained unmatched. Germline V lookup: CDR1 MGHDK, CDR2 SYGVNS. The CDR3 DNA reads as TGTGCCACCTCAGGCCGTGGACTAGCTACAGATACGCAGTATTTT. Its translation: CATSGRGLATDTQYF.

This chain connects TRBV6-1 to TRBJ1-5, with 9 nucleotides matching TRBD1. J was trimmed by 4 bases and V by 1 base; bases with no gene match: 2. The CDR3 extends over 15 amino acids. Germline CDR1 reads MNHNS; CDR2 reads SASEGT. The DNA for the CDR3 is TGTGCCAGCAGTGAAGTAGGGACAGGGAATCAGCCCCAGCATTTT. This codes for CASSEVGTGNQPQHF.

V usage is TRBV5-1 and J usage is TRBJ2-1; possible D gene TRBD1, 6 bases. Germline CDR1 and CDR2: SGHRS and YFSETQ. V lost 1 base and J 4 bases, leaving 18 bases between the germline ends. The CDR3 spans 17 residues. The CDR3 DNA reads TGCGCCAGCAGCTTGTGGGGTCCCGGACAGACGTACAATGAGCAGTTCTTC. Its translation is CASSLWGPGQTYNEQFF.

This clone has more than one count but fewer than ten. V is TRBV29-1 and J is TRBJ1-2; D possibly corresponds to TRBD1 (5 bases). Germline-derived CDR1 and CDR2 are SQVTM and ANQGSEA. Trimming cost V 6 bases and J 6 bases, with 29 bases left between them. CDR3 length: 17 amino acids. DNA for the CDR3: TGCAGCGTAAAACCTCCGGGACTGAGCCCCGGAGGTGATGGCTACACCTTC. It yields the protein CSVKPPGLSPGGDGYTF.

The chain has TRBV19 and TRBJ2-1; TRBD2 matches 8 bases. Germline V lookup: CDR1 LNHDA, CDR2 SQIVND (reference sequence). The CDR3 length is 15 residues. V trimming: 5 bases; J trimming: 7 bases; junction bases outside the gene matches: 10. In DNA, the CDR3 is TGTGCCAGTAGTTACCAGCGGGAGTCGGGAAATGAGCAGTTCTTC. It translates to CASSYQRESGNEQFF.

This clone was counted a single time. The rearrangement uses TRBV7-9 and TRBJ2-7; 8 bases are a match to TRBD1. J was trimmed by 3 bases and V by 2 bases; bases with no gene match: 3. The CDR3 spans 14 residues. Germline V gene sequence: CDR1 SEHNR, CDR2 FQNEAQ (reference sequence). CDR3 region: CASSLQGAGYEQYF. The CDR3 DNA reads TGTGCCAGCAGCTTACAGGGGGCAGGCTACGAGCAGTACTTC.

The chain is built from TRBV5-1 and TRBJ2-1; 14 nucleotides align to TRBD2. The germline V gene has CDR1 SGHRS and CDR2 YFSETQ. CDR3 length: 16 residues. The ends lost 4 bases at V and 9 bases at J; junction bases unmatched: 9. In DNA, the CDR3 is TGCGCCAGCAGCAGGGGGACTAGCGGGAGAGAAGTTGAGCAGTTCTTC. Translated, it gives CASSRGTSGREVEQFF.

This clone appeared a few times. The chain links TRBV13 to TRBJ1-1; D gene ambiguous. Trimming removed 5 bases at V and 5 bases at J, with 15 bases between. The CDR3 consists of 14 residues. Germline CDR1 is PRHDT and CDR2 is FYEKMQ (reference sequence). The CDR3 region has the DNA TGTGCCAGCAGCCCCACCGGCGCGGGTACTGAAGCTTTCTTT. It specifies CASSPTGAGTEAFF.

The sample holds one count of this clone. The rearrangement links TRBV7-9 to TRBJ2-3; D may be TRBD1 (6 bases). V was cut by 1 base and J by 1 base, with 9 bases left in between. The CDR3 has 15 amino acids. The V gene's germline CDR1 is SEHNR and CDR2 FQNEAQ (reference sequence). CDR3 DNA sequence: TGTGCCAGCAGCTTAGGGGGGCGGGGCACAGATACGCAGTATTTT. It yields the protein CASSLGGRGTDTQYF.

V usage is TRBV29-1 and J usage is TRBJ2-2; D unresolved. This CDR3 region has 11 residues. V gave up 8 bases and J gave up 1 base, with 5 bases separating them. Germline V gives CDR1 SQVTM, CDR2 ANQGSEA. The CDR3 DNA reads TGCAGCTTCCAGAACACCGGGGAGCTGTTTTTT. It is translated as CSFQNTGELFF.

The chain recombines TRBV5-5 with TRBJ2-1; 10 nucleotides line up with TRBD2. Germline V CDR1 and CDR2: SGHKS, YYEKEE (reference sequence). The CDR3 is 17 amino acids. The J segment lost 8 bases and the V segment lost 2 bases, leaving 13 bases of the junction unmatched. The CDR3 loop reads CASSFPPAGGPSDEQFF. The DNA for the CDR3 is TGTGCCAGCAGCTTTCCCCCAGCGGGAGGGCCGTCAGATGAGCAGTTCTTC. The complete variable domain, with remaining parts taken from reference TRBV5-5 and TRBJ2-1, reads DAGVTQSPTHLIKTRGQQVTLRCSPISGHKSVSWYQQVLGQGPQFIFQYYEKEERGRGNFPDRFSARQFPNYSSELNVNALLLGDSALYLCASSFPPAGGPSDEQFFGPGTRLTVL.